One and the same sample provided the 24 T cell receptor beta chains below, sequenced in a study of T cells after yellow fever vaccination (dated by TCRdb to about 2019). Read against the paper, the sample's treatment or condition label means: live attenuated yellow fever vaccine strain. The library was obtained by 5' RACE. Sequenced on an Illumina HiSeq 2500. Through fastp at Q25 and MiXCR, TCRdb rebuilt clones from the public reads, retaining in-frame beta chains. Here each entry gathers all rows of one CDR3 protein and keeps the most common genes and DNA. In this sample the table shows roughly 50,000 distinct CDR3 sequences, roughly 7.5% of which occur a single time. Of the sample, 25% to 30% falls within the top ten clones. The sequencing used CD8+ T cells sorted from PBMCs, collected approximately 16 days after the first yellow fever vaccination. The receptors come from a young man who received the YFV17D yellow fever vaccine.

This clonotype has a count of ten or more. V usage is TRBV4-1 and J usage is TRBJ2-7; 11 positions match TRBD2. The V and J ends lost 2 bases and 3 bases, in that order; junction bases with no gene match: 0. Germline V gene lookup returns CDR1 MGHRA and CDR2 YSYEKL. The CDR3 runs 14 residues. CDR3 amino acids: CASSQTSGGYEQYV. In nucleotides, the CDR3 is TGCGCCAGCAGCCAAACTAGCGGGGGCTACGAGCAGTACGTC.

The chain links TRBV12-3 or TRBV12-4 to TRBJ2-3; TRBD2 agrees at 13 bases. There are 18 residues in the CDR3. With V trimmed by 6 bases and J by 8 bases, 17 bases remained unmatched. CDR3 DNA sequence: TGTGCCAGCAGCGTACCTCAGTTCACGACTAGCGGGGGGAGTACGCAGTATTTT. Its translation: CASSVPQFTTSGGSTQYF.

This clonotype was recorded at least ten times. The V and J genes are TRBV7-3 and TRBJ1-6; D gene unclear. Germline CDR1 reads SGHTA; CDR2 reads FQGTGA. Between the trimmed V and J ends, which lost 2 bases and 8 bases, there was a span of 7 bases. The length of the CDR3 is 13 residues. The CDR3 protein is CASSLGVYSPLHF. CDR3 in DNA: TGTGCCAGCAGCTTAGGCGTCTATTCACCCCTCCACTTT.

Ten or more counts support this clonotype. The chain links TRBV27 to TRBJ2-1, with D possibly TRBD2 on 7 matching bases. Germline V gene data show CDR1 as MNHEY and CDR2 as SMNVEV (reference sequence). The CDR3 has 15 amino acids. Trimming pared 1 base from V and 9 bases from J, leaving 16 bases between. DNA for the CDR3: TGTGCCAGCAGTTTATTGGGGGGGGGCCTTAGTGAGCAGTTCTTC. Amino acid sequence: CASSLLGGGLSEQFF.

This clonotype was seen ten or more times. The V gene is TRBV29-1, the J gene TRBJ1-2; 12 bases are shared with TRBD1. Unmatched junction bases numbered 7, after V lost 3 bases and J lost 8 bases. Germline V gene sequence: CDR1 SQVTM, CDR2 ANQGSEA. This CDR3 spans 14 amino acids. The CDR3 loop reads CSVDGGQGAGGYTF. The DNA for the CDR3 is TGCAGCGTTGACGGGGGACAGGGGGCAGGCGGCTACACCTTC.

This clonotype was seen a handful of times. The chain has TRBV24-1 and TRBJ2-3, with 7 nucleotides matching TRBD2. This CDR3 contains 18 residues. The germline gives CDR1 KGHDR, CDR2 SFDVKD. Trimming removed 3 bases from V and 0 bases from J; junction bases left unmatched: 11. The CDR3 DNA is TGTGCCACCAGTGATGAGTTTTCGCGGGGGTATAGCACAGATACGCAGTATTTT. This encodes CATSDEFSRGYSTDTQYF.

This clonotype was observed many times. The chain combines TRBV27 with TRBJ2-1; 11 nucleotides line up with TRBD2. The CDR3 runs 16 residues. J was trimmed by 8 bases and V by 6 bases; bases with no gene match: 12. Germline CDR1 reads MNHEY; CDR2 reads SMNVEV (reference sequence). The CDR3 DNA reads TGTGCCAGCAGGGTCTATAGCGGGGGGGCAGTCGATGAGCAGTTCTTC. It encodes CASRVYSGGAVDEQFF.

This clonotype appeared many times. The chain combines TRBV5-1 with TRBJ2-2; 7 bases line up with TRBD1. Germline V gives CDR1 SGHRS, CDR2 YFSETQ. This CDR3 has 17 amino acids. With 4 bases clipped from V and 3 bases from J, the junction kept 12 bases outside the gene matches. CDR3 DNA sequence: TGCGCCAGCAGCCACACAGGGGTTGTGGGATACACCGGGGAGCTGTTTTTT. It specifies CASSHTGVVGYTGELFF.

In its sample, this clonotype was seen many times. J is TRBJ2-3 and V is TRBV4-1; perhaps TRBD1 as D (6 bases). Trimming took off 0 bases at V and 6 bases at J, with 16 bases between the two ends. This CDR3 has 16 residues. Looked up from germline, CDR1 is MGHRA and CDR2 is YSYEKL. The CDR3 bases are TGCGCCAGCAGCCAAGAATCGACAGGTTCGATGGATACGCAGTATTTT. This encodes CASSQESTGSMDTQYF.

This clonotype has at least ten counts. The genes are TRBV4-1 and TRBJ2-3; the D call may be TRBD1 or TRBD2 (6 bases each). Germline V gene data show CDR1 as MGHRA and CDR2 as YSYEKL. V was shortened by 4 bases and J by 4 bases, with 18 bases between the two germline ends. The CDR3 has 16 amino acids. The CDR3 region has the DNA TGCGCCAGCAGCCGTACCCGAGGGGGGTTAGCAGATACGCAGTATTTT. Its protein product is CASSRTRGGLADTQYF.

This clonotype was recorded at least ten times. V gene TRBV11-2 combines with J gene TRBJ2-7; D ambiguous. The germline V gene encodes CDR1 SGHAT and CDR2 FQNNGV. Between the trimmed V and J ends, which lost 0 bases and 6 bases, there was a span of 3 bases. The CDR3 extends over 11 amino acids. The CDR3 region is CASSLEAEQYF. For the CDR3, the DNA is TGTGCCAGCAGCTTAGAGGCCGAGCAGTACTTC.

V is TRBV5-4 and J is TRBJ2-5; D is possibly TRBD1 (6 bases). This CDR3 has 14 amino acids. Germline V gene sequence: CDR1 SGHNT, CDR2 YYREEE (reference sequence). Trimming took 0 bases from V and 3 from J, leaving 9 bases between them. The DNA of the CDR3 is TGTGCCAGCAGCTTGGTGGACAGTAAAGAGACCCAGTACTTC. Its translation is CASSLVDSKETQYF.

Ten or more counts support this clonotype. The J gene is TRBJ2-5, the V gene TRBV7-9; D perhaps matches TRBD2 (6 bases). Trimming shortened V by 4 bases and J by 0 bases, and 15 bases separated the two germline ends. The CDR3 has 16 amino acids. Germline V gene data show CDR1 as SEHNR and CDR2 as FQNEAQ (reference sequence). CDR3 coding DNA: TGTGCCAGCAGCTACGTAGTTGGAGGGTACCAAGAGACCCAGTACTTC. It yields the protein CASSYVVGGYQETQYF.

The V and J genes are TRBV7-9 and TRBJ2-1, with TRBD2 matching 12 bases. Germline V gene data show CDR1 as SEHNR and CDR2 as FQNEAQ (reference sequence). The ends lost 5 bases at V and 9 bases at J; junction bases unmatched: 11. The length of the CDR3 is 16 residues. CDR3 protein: CASSPPPSGGAGEQFF. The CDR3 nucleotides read TGTGCCAGCAGCCCGCCTCCTAGCGGGGGGGCGGGTGAGCAGTTCTTC. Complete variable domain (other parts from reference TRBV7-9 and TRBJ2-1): DTGVSQNPRHKITKRGQNVTFRCDPISEHNRLYWYRQTLGQGPEFLTYFQNEAQLEKSRLLSDRFSAERPKGSFSTLEIQRTEQGDSAMYLCASSPPPSGGAGEQFFGPGTRLTVL.

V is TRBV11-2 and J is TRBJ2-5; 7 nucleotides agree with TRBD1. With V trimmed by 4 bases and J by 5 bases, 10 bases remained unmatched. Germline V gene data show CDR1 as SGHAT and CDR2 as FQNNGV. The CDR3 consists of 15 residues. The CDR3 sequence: CASSSLGGLGETQYF. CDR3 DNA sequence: TGTGCCAGCAGCTCGTTAGGGGGCCTGGGGGAGACCCAGTACTTC.

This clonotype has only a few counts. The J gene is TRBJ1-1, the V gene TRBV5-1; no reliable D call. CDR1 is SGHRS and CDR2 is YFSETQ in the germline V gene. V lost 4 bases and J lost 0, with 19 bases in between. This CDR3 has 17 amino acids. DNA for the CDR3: TGCGCCAGCAGCCCGCCTAGGGTTGGGCCCATGAACACTGAAGCTTTCTTT. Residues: CASSPPRVGPMNTEAFF.

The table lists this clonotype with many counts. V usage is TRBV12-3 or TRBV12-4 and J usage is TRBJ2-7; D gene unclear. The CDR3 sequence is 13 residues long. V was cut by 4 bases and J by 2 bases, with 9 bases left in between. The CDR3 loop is CASSSLAPYEQYF. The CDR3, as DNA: TGTGCCAGCAGTTCCCTGGCACCCTACGAGCAGTACTTC.

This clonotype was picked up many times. The CDR3 loop reads CAISDGQGGGGTEAFF. The CDR3 DNA sequence: TGTGCCATCAGTGACGGGCAGGGTGGAGGGGGCACTGAAGCTTTCTTT. The chain has TRBV10-3 and TRBJ1-1; D perhaps matches TRBD1 (6 bases). CDR1 is ENHRY, CDR2 SYGVKD, per germline. V lost 3 bases, J lost 4 bases, and 18 bases lay in between. CDR3 length: 16 amino acids.

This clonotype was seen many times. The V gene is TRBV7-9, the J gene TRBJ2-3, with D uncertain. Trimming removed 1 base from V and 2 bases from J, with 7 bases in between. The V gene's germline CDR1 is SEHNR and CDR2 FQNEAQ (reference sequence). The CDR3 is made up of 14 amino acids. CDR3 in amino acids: CASSLEANTDTQYF. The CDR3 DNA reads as TGTGCCAGCAGCTTAGAGGCGAACACAGATACGCAGTATTTT.

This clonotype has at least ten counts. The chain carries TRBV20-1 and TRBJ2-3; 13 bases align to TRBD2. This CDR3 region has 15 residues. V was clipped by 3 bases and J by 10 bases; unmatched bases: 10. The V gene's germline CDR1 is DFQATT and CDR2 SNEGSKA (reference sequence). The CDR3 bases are TGCAGTGCTAGGCATTGGACTAGCGGGGGCCCTGCGCAGTATTTT. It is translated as CSARHWTSGGPAQYF.

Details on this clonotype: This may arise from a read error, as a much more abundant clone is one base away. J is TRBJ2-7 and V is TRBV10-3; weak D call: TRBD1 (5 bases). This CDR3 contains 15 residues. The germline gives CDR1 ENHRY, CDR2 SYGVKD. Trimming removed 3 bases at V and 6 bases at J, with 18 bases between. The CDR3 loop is CAISDSWTPRGEQYV. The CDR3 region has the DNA TGTGCCATCAGTGACAGTTGGACACCCCGAGGCGAGCAGTACGTC.

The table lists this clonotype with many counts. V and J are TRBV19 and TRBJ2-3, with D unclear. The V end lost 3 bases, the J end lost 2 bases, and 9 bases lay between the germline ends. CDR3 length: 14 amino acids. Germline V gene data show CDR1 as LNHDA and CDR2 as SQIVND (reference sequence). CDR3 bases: TGTGCCAGTAGTATCCCGGACGACACAGATACGCAGTATTTT. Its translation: CASSIPDDTDTQYF.

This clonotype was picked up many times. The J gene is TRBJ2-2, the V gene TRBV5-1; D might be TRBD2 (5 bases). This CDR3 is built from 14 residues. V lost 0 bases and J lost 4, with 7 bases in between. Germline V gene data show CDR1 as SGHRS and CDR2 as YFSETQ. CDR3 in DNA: TGCGCCAGCAGCTTGGTTGAGGGCACCGGGGAGCTGTTTTTT. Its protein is CASSLVEGTGELFF.

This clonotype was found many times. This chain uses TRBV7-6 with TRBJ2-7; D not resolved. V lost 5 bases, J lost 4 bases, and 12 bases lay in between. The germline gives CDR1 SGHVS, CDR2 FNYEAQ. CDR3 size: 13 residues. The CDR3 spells CASSVSEWYEQYF. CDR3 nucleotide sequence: TGTGCCAGCAGCGTCTCGGAGTGGTACGAGCAGTACTTC.